This TCR beta chain emerged from a study of control samples from healthy donors and cancer patients. V shed 8 bases and J shed 8 bases, with 13 bases lying between them. CDR1 PRHDT and CDR2 FYEKMQ come from the germline V gene (reference sequence). The CDR3 has 12 amino acids. The data were produced by immunoSEQ multiplex PCR, yet TCRdb's version contains in-frame clones alone and is incomplete. The table shows tens of thousands of clones, with about 85% occurring only once. The genes are TRBV13 and TRBJ2-1; TRBD1 or TRBD2 may be the D gene (5 bases each). This sequence was found in a woman aged 70-85 years in good health. Sequenced sample: blood. In nucleotides, the CDR3 is TGTGCCAGCTCGAGGGGTTTGTATGAGCAGTTCTTC. Translation gives CASSRGLYEQFF.